A single sample gave rise to the 24 T cell receptor beta chains below, sequenced in a study of blood T cell repertoires in COVID-19. TCRdb keeps only in-frame clones here, not all; method: immunoSEQ multiplex PCR. The sample records approximately 97,000 clones, 85% being singletons. Input material: peripheral blood. The receptors stem from a man older than 75 with acute or convalescent COVID-19.

This chain joins TRBV12-5 and TRBJ1-2; possibly TRBD1 for D (6 bases). The CDR3 is made up of 16 amino acids. V shed 0 bases and J shed 4 bases, with 15 bases lying between them. Germline CDR1 and CDR2: LGHNT and FRNRAP. CDR3 in DNA: TGTGCTAGTGGTTTGGTAATCCGGGGGGCCCGCTATGGCTACACCTTC. It encodes CASGLVIRGARYGYTF.

The V gene is TRBV30, the J gene TRBJ2-1, with D possibly being TRBD2 (7 bases). The CDR3 extends over 12 amino acids. Trimming left V 4 bases short and J 6 bases short, with 10 bases between. In germline, CDR1 is GTSNPN, CDR2 SVGIG (reference sequence). The CDR3 here is CAWNRGGNEQFF. Here the CDR3 DNA reads TGTGCCTGGAATAGGGGGGGCAATGAGCAGTTCTTC.

This chain connects TRBV10-3 to TRBJ2-7; no definite D call. The V end was cut by 3 bases, the J end by 2 bases, with 11 bases between. The germline CDR1 and CDR2 sequences are ENHRY and SYGVKD. This CDR3 is 14 amino acids long. The CDR3 DNA sequence: TGTGCCATCAGTGATGAACCTATAGCCTACGAGCAGTACTTC. Protein product: CAISDEPIAYEQYF.

The chain uses TRBV29-1 and TRBJ1-2; 7 bases are a match to TRBD1. Germline loops: CDR1 SQVTM, CDR2 ANQGSEA. V lost 7 bases and J lost 6; bases outside the gene matches: 17. The CDR3 is 15 residues long. The CDR3 coding sequence is TGCAGCGCAATGAGGGGGCTCGGGACGGGCGATGGCTACACCTTC. Its translation is CSAMRGLGTGDGYTF.

The chain combines TRBV10-3 with TRBJ1-1; no clear D. Germline V CDR1 and CDR2: ENHRY, SYGVKD. The CDR3 loop spans 13 amino acids. Trimming took off 3 bases at V and 4 bases at J, with 9 bases between the two ends. CDR3 nucleotides: TGTGCCATCAGTGAAGGCGGAGGCACTGAAGCTTTCTTT. Translation: CAISEGGGTEAFF.

In this sample, this clone turned up a few times. V gene TRBV24-1 combines with J gene TRBJ2-6; TRBD2 might be the D (7 bases). The CDR3 runs 13 residues. Germline CDR1 is KGHDR and CDR2 is SFDVKD. V lost 12 bases and J lost 4, with 12 bases in between. As DNA, the CDR3 is TGTGCCGCGGGGGCGCCCGGGGCCAACGTCCTGACTTTC. It encodes CAAGAPGANVLTF.

The rearrangement joins TRBV7-3 to TRBJ1-1; TRBD1 matches at 8 bases. This CDR3 has 14 amino acids. Germline assignment: CDR1 SGHTA and CDR2 FQGTGA. V shed 3 bases, J shed 1 base, and the junction held 1 base outside the gene matches. The CDR3 protein is CASSLGQANTEAFF. CDR3 nucleotide sequence: TGTGCCAGCAGCTTGGGACAGGCGAACACTGAAGCTTTCTTT.

V usage is TRBV19 and J usage is TRBJ1-1; the match to TRBD1 covers 7 bases. Trimming took 6 bases from V and 4 from J; bases not matched to a gene: 5. CDR3 length: 13 amino acids. Germline lookup yields CDR1 LNHDA and CDR2 SQIVND (reference sequence). The CDR3 spells CASRVQGPTEAFF. CDR3 coding DNA: TGTGCCAGTAGGGTACAGGGGCCCACTGAAGCTTTCTTT.

The chain uses TRBV30 and TRBJ1-5; possible D gene TRBD1, 6 bases. Germline CDR1 is GTSNPN and CDR2 is SVGIG (reference sequence). The V and J ends lost 3 bases and 5 bases respectively, with 11 bases between them. CDR3 length equals 13 residues. This chain's CDR3 is CAWRSRTDQPQHF. DNA of the CDR3: TGTGCCTGGAGAAGTCGGACAGATCAGCCCCAGCATTTT.

DNA for the CDR3: TGTGCCATCAGCGGACAGGGGGCAGCGAACACTGAAGCTTTCTTT. It translates to CAISGQGAANTEAFF. The gene calls are TRBV10-3 and TRBJ1-1; 11 nucleotides line up with TRBD1. This CDR3 region has 15 residues. Germline CDR1 is ENHRY and CDR2 is SYGVKD. V trimming: 6 bases; J trimming: 1 base; junction bases outside the gene matches: 4.

V usage is TRBV24-1 and J usage is TRBJ1-3; D is unresolved. Looked up from germline, CDR1 is KGHDR and CDR2 is SFDVKD. V was shortened by 3 bases and J by 2 bases, with 7 bases between the two germline ends. The CDR3 is 14 amino acids. The CDR3 region is CATSDPGPGNTIYF. The CDR3 DNA is TGTGCCACCAGTGATCCTGGGCCTGGAAACACCATATATTTT.

The V and J genes are TRBV7-3 and TRBJ2-3; 8 bases agree with TRBD2. The J segment lost 5 bases and the V segment lost 3 bases, leaving 4 bases of the junction unmatched. Looked up from germline, CDR1 is SGHTA and CDR2 is FQGTGA. This CDR3 is built from 14 residues. The CDR3 spells CASSFGGRRDTQYF. CDR3 in DNA: TGTGCCAGCAGCTTTGGCGGGAGGAGAGATACGCAGTATTTT.

The chain has TRBV28 and TRBJ1-5, with D perhaps matching TRBD1 (5 bases). V lost 6 bases to trimming and J lost 4 bases, with 13 bases between them. The germline gives CDR1 MDHEN, CDR2 SYDVKM. The CDR3 totals 14 residues. The CDR3 here is CASRVGGSNQPQHF. The CDR3, as DNA: TGTGCCAGCAGAGTCGGGGGGTCAAATCAGCCCCAGCATTTT.

V and J are TRBV5-1 and TRBJ2-1; perhaps TRBD1 as D (5 bases). Germline V lookup: CDR1 SGHRS, CDR2 YFSETQ. CDR3 length equals 12 residues. Trimming took 5 bases from V and 10 from J, leaving 13 bases between them. For the CDR3, the DNA is TGCGCCAGCAGTTCAGGGATAAGGGAGCAGTTCTTC. This encodes CASSSGIREQFF.

This chain links TRBV29-1 with TRBJ2-3; a weak D match, TRBD2 (6 bases). Germline lookup yields CDR1 SQVTM and CDR2 ANQGSEA. This CDR3 spans 12 amino acids. V lost 6 bases to trimming and J lost 0 bases, with 7 bases between them. This CDR3 is CSVGTSTDTQYF. CDR3 DNA: TGCAGCGTCGGGACTAGCACAGATACGCAGTATTTT.

The rearrangement uses TRBV19 and TRBJ2-1; the match to TRBD2 covers 14 bases. The CDR3 is 18 amino acids. CDR1 LNHDA and CDR2 SQIVND come from the germline V gene (reference sequence). V lost 6 bases and J lost 2; bases outside the gene matches: 9. CDR3 nucleotide sequence: TGTGCCAGTAGCCAGACTAGCGGGAGGGCCTCGGCCTACAATGAGCAGTTCTTC. It encodes CASSQTSGRASAYNEQFF.

As DNA, the CDR3 is TGTGCCAGCAGTGAAAATCTAGCGGGGGGATACAATGAGCAGTTCTTC. Protein product: CASSENLAGGYNEQFF. This sequence joins TRBV2 and TRBJ2-1, with 11 positions matching TRBD2. After removal of 2 bases from V and 4 bases from J, the junction contained 4 bases not matched to a gene. Germline CDR1 reads SNHLY; CDR2 reads FYNNEI. The CDR3 has 16 amino acids. Full variable domain (missing parts from reference TRBV2 and TRBJ2-1): EPEVTQTPSHQVTQMGQEVILRCVPISNHLYFYWYRQILGQKVEFLVSFYNNEISEKSEIFDDQFSVERPDGSNFTLKIRSTKLEDSAMYFCASSENLAGGYNEQFFGPGTRLTVL.

The V and J genes are TRBV29-1 and TRBJ2-7; 9 bases align to TRBD2. The germline V gene has CDR1 SQVTM and CDR2 ANQGSEA. The CDR3 extends over 14 amino acids. V lost 0 bases and J lost 4; bases outside the gene matches: 4. The CDR3 coding sequence is TGCAGCGTTGAAGATCGGCTAGCGGGATACGAGCAGTACTTC. Protein: CSVEDRLAGYEQYF.

The CDR3 here is CASSLSPGVLETQYF. In nucleotides, the CDR3 is TGTGCCAGCAGTTTAAGTCCAGGGGTTTTGGAGACCCAGTACTTC. This chain uses TRBV27 with TRBJ2-5, with D possibly TRBD1 on 6 matching bases. The V and J ends lost 2 bases and 5 bases respectively, with 15 bases between them. This CDR3 has 15 amino acids. Germline CDR1 is MNHEY and CDR2 is SMNVEV (reference sequence).

This chain connects TRBV18 to TRBJ1-4, with 8 nucleotides matching TRBD1. CDR3 length: 15 residues. Germline V gives CDR1 KGHSH, CDR2 LQKENI. The ends lost 3 bases at V and 7 bases at J; junction bases unmatched: 7. CDR3 residues: CASSPNRGIVEKLFF. The CDR3 coding sequence is TGTGCCAGCTCACCCAACAGGGGGATCGTTGAAAAACTGTTTTTT. The complete variable domain, with remaining parts taken from reference TRBV18 and TRBJ1-4, reads NAGVMQNPRHLVRRRGQEARLRCSPMKGHSHVYWYRQLPEEGLKFMVYLQKENIIDESGMPKERFSAEFPKEGPSILRIQQVVRGDSAAYFCASSPNRGIVEKLFFGSGTQLSVL.

The V call is TRBV5-6, the J call TRBJ1-2; TRBD1 agrees at 7 bases. CDR1 and CDR2 (germline): SGHDT, YYEEEE. The V gene end was trimmed by 5 bases and the J gene end by 4 bases; junction bases not matched to a gene: 8. This CDR3 comprises 14 residues. CDR3 DNA: TGTGCCAGCAGACTTCGGGCAGGGGGCTATGGCTACACCTTC. It translates to CASRLRAGGYGYTF.

V is TRBV2 and J is TRBJ2-3, with a tentative D call TRBD1 (6 bases). Trimming took off 7 bases at V and 3 bases at J, with 20 bases between the two ends. Germline values: CDR1 SNHLY, CDR2 FYNNEI. This CDR3 has 16 amino acids. CDR3 nucleotide sequence: TGTGCCAGCACCACTCCCGACAGGCAACAGACAGATACGCAGTATTTT. It translates to CASTTPDRQQTDTQYF.

The CDR3 spells CATSDPGTGNYGYTF. CDR3 nucleotide sequence: TGTGCCACCAGTGATCCGGGGACAGGGAACTATGGCTACACCTTC. The J gene is TRBJ1-2, the V gene TRBV24-1; 9 nucleotides line up with TRBD1. In germline, CDR1 is KGHDR, CDR2 SFDVKD. Trimming cost V 3 bases and J 2 bases; bases outside gene matches: 3. The CDR3 is 15 residues long.

The genes are TRBV3-1 (or the pseudogene TRBV3-2) and TRBJ1-1; no definite D call. The CDR3 runs to 12 residues. The germline V gene has CDR1 LGHDT and CDR2 YNNKEL (reference sequence). V lost 1 base to trimming and J lost 7 bases, with 7 bases between them. The CDR3 nucleotides read TGTGCCAGCAGCCAAGCAGGCATTGAAGCTTTCTTT. Its protein is CASSQAGIEAFF.